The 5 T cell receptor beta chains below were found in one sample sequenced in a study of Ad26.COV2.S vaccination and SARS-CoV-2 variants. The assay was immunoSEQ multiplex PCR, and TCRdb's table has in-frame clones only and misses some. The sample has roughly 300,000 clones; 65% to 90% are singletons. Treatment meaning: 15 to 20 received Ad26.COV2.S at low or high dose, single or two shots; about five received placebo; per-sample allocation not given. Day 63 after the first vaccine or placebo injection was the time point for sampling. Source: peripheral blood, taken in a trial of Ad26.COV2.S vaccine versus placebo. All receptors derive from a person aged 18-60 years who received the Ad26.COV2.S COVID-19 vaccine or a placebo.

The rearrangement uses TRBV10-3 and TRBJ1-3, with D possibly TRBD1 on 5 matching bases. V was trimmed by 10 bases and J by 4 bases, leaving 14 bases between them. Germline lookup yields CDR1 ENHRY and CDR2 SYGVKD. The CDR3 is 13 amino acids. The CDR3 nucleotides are TGTGCCACCGCGGGCAGGGCAGGAAACACCATATATTTT. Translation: CATAGRAGNTIYF.

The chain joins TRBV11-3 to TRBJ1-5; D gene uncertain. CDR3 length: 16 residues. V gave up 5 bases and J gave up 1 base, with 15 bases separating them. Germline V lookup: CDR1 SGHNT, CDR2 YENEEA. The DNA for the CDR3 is TGTGCCAGCAGCATACCGTCAGGCTGCAGCAATCAGCCCCAGCATTTT. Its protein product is CASSIPSGCSNQPQHF.

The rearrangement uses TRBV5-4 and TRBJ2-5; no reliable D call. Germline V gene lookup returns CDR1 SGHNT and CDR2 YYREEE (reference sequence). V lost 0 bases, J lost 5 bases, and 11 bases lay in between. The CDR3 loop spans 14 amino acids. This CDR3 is CASSLDLSPETQYF. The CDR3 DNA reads TGTGCCAGCAGCTTGGACCTATCTCCTGAGACCCAGTACTTC. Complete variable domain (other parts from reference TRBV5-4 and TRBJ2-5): ETGVTQSPTHLIKTRGQQVTLRCSSQSGHNTVSWYQQALGQGPQFIFQYYREEENGRGNFPPRFSGLQFPNYSSELNVNALELDDSALYLCASSLDLSPETQYFGPGTRLLVL.

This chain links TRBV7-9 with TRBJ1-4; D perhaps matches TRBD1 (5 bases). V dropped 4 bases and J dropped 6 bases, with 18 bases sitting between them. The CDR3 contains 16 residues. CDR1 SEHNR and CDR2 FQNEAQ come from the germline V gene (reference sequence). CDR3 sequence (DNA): TGTGCCAGCAGCTCGAGGGGAGGGGAGAGGGATGAAAAACTGTTTTTT. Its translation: CASSSRGGERDEKLFF.

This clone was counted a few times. The DNA of the CDR3 is TGTGCCAGCAGCCTTCCTAACAGGCTCCTTTTCTCGAACACTGAAGCTTTCTTT. Its protein product is CASSLPNRLLFSNTEAFF. The chain recombines TRBV6-2 or TRBV6-3 with TRBJ1-1; TRBD1 might be the D (5 bases). Trimming stripped 6 bases from V and 1 base from J, with 24 bases between. Germline V gives CDR1 MNHEY, CDR2 SVGEGT. This CDR3 spans 18 amino acids.